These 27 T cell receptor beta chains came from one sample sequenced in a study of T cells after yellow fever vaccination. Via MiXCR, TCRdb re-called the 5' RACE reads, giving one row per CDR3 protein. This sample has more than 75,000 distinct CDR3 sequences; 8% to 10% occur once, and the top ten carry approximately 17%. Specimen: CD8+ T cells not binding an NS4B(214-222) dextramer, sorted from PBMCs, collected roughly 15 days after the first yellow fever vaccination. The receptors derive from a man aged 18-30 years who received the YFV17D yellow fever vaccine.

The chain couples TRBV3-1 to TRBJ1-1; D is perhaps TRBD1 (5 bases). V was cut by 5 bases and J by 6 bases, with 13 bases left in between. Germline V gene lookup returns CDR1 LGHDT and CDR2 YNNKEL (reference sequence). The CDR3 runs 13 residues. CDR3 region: CASSSGTLPEAFF. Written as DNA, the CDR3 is TGTGCCAGCAGCTCGGGGACCTTACCTGAAGCTTTCTTT.

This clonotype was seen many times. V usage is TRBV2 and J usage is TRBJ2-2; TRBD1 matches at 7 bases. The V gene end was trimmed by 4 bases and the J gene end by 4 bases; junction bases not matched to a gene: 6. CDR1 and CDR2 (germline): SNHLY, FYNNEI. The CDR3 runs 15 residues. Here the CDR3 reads CASSVGDSRTGELFF. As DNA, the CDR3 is TGTGCCAGCAGTGTTGGGGACAGCCGCACCGGGGAGCTGTTTTTT.

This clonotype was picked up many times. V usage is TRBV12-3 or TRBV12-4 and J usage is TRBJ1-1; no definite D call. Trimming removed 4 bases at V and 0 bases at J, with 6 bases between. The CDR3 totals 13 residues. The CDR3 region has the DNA TGTGCCAGCAGTTCGTGGCTGAACACTGAAGCTTTCTTT. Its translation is CASSSWLNTEAFF.

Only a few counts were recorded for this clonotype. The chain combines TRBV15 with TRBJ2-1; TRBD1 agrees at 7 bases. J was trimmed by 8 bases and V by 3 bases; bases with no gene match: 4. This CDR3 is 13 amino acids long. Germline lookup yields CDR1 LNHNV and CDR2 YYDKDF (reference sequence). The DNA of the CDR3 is TGTGCCACCAGCAGGTACAGGGGAGATGAGCAGTTCTTC. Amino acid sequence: CATSRYRGDEQFF.

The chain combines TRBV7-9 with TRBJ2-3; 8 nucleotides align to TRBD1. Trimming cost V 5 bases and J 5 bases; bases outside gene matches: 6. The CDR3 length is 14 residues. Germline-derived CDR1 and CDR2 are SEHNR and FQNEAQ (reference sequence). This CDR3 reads CASSRQGPLDTQYF. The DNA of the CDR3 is TGTGCCAGCAGCAGACAGGGGCCCTTAGATACGCAGTATTTT.

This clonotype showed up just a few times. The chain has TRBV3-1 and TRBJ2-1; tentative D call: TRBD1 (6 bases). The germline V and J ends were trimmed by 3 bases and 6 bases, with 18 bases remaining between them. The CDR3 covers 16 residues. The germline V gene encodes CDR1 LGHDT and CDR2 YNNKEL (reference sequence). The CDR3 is CASSHPLLTGTNEQFF. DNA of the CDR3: TGTGCCAGCAGCCACCCGCTACTGACAGGAACCAATGAGCAGTTCTTC.

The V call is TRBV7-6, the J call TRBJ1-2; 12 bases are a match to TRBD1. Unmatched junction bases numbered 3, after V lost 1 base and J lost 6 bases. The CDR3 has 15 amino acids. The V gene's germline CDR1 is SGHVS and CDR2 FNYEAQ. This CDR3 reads CASSLVGTGGNGYTF. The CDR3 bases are TGTGCCAGCAGCTTAGTGGGGACAGGGGGCAATGGCTACACCTTC.

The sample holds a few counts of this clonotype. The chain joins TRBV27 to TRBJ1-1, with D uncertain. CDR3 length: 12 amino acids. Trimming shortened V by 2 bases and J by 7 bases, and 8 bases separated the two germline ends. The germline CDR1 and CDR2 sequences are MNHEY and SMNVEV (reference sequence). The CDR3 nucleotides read TGTGCCAGCAGTTTACGGGGTGATGAAGCTTTCTTT. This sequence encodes CASSLRGDEAFF.

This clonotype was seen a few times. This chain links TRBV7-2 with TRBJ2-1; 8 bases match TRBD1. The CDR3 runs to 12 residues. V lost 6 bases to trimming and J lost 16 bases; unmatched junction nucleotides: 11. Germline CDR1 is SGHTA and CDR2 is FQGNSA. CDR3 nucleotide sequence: TGTGCCAGCAGGGCCGCAGGGACAGGAACCTTCTTC. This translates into CASRAAGTGTFF.

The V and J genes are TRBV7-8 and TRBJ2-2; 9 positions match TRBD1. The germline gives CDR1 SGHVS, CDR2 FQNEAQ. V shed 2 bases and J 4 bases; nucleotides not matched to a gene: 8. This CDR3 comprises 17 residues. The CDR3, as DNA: TGTGCCAGCAGCTTAAGGTTGGGACAGGGAGGCACCGGGGAGCTGTTTTTT. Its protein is CASSLRLGQGGTGELFF.

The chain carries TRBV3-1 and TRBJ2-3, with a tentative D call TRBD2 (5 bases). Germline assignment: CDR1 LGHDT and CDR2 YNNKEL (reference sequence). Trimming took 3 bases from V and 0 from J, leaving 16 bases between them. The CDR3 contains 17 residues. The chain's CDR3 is CASSHVYGGPSTDTQYF. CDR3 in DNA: TGTGCCAGCAGCCATGTGTACGGCGGGCCTAGCACAGATACGCAGTATTTT.

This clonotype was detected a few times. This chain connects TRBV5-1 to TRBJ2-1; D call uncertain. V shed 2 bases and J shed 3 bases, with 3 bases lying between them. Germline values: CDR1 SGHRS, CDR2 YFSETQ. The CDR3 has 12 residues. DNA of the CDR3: TGCGCCAGCAGCTTCGGCTACAATGAGCAGTTCTTC. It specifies CASSFGYNEQFF.

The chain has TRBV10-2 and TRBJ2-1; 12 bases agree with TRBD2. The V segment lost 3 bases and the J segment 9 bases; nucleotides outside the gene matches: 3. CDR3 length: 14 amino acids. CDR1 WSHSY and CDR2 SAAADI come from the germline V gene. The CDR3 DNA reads TGCGCCAGCAGTGATGGACTAGCGGGGCGTGAGCAGTTCTTC. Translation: CASSDGLAGREQFF.

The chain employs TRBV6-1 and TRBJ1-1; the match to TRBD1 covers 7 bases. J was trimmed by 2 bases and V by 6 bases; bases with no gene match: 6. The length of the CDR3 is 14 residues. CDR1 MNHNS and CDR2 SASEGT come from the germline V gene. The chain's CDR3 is CASRLGQSNTEAFF. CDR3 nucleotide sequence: TGTGCCAGCAGACTGGGACAGTCCAACACTGAAGCTTTCTTT.

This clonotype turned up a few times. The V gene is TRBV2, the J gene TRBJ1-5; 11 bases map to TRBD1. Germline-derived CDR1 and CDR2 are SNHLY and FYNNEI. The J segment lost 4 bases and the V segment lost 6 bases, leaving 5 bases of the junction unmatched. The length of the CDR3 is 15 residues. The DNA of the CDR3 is TGTGCCAGCAGCGCGGACAGGGGGCTGAATCAGCCCCAGCATTTT. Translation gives CASSADRGLNQPQHF.

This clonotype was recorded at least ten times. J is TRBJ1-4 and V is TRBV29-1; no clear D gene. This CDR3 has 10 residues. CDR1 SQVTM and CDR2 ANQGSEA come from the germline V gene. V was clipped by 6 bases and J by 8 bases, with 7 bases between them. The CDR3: CSVLSEKLFF. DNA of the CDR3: TGCAGCGTCTTAAGCGAAAAACTGTTTTTT.

CDR3 in amino acids: CASSFPNSPLHF. CDR3 sequence (DNA): TGTGCCAGCAGTTTTCCCAATTCACCCCTCCACTTT. The rearrangement uses TRBV27 and TRBJ1-6; D not resolved. This CDR3 is built from 12 residues. Trimming removed 3 bases at V and 7 bases at J, with 4 bases between. Per the germline V gene, CDR1 is MNHEY and CDR2 is SMNVEV (reference sequence).

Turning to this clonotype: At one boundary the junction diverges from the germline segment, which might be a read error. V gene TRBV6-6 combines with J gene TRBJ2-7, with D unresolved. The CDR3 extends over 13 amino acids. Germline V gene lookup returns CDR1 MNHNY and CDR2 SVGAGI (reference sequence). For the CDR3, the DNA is TGTGCCAGCAGTTACTCTCTTAGTTCCCCGAGGCACTTC. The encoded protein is CASSYSLSSPRHF.

CDR3 bases: TGTGCCAGCAGCTGGACCCCGGACAGACCCTATGGCTACACCTTC. Its translation: CASSWTPDRPYGYTF. The rearrangement uses TRBV11-2 and TRBJ1-2; D is perhaps TRBD1 (6 bases). From germline, CDR1 is SGHAT and CDR2 FQNNGV. This CDR3 has 15 residues. V was pared by 4 bases and J by 4 bases, with 16 bases between. The variable domain in full, with the rest retrieved from reference TRBV11-2 and TRBJ1-2, is EAGVAQSPRYKIIEKRQSVAFWCNPISGHATLYWYQQILGQGPKLLIQFQNNGVVDDSQLPKDRFSAERLKGVDSTLKIQPAKLEDSAVYLCASSWTPDRPYGYTFGSGTRLTVV.

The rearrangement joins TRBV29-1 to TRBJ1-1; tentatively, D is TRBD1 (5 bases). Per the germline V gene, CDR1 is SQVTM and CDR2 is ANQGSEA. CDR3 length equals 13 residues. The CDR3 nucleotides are TGCGGAACATCGGGGGTTATGAACACTGAAGCTTTCTTT. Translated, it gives CGTSGVMNTEAFF.

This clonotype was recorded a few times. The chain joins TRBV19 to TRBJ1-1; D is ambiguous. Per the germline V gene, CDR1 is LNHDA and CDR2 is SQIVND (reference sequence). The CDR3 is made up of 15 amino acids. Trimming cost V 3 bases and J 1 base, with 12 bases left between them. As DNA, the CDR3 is TGTGCCAGTAGTATCCTTTCGAAGGGGAACACTGAAGCTTTCTTT. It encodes CASSILSKGNTEAFF.

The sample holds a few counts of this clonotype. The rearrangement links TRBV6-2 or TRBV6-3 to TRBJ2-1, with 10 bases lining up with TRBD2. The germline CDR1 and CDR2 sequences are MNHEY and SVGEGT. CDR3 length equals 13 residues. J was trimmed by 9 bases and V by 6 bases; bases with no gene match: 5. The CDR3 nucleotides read TGTGCCAGCAGCTTAGCGGGGGGTGGTGAGCAGTTCTTC. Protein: CASSLAGGGEQFF.

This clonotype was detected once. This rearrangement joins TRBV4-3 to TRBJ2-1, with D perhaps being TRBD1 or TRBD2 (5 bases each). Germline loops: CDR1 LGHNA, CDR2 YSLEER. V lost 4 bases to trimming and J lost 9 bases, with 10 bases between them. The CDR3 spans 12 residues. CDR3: CASSPLGGEQFF. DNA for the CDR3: TGCGCCAGCAGCCCCCTTGGGGGTGAGCAGTTCTTC.

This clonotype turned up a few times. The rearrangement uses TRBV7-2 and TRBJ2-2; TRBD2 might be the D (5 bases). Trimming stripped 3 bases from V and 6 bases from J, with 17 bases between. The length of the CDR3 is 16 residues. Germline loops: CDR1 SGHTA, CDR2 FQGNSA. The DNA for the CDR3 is TGTGCCAGCAGCTTTCTCCCGATGCACGGGGCCGGGGAGCTGTTTTTT. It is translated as CASSFLPMHGAGELFF.

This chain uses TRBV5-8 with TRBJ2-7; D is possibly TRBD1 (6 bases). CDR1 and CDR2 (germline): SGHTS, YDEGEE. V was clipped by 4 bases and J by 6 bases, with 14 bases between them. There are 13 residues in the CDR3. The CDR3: CASSTGIGLEQYF. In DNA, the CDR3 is TGTGCCAGCAGCACAGGGATAGGCCTCGAGCAGTACTTC.

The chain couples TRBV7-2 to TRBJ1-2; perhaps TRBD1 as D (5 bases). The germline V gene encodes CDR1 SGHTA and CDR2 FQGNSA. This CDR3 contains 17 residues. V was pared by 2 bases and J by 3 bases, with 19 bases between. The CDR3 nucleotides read TGTGCCAGCAGCTTAATCGGGGAGGGGATGAGCGACTATGGCTACACCTTC. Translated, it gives CASSLIGEGMSDYGYTF.

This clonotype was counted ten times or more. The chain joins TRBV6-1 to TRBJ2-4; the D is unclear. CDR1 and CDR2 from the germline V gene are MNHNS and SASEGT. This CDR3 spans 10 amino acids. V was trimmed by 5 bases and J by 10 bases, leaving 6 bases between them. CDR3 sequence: CASSHPIQYF. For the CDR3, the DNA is TGTGCCAGCAGTCACCCAATTCAGTACTTC.